One sample yielded the 6 T cell receptor beta chains listed below, sequenced in a study of blood T cells in healthy people across ages. The second PCR ran about 6 to 12 cycles with a sample-barcoded 5' primer and J-beta primers. Each CDR3 protein is one row after TCRdb ran MiXCR on the 5' RACE reads. Of fewer than 800,000 distinct CDR3 sequences listed, 25% were seen once; the top ten hold 9% to 9.5%. The same specimen was also included in a second study, on T cells of mothers and their children.

Sample: blood. These receptors were collected from a boy aged 5-17 years in good health.

On this clonotype: At one boundary the junction diverges from the germline segment, which might be a read error. J is TRBJ2-7 and V is TRBV6-5; the D gene is possibly TRBD1 (5 bases). This CDR3 region has 13 residues. Germline CDR1 MNHEY, CDR2 SVGAGI. This chain's CDR3 is CASSYYDSSQQYF. The CDR3 bases are TGTGCCAGCAGCTACTACGACAGCTCCCAGCAGTACTTC.

In DNA, the CDR3 is TGTGCCAGCAGCTTCCGGGGAGGGGGAGGCCAAGAGACCCAGTACTTC. Translated: CASSFRGGGGQETQYF. The chain uses TRBV13 and TRBJ2-5; a possible D gene is TRBD2 (7 bases). Germline values: CDR1 PRHDT, CDR2 FYEKMQ (reference sequence). Deletions cut 3 bases from V and 1 base from J, with 15 bases between. The CDR3 is 16 residues long.

This clonotype was observed a handful of times. The CDR3 DNA is TGTGCCAGCTCGACGAGGCAGGGAAACAATGAGCAGTTCTTC. Its protein product is CASSTRQGNNEQFF. The chain has TRBV6-2 or TRBV6-3 and TRBJ2-1; possible D gene TRBD1, 5 bases. In germline, CDR1 is MNHEY, CDR2 SVGEGT. V lost 8 bases and J lost 5, with 16 bases in between. The CDR3 contains 14 residues.

The sample holds a few counts of this clonotype. The V call is TRBV2, the J call TRBJ2-7, with no clear D. CDR1 is SNHLY, CDR2 FYNNEI, per germline. The V gene lost 6 bases and the J gene lost 3 bases, with 9 bases spanning the gap. The CDR3 length is 12 residues. CDR3 sequence: CASRETRYEQYF. For the CDR3, the DNA is TGTGCCAGCAGAGAGACCCGCTACGAGCAGTACTTC.

This clonotype was seen more than once but under ten times. The chain employs TRBV10-3 and TRBJ1-3; 9 nucleotides line up with TRBD1. The CDR3 is made up of 15 amino acids. The germline gives CDR1 ENHRY, CDR2 SYGVKD. V lost 6 bases, J lost 1 base, and 4 bases stayed unmatched. For the CDR3, the DNA is TGTGCCATCAGCGCGGGACAGGGATCTGGAAACACCATATATTTT. Amino acids: CAISAGQGSGNTIYF.

The DNA of the CDR3 is TGTGCCAGCAGCCCCCCAGACAGGCTGTCCTACAATGAGCAGTTCTTC. It yields the protein CASSPPDRLSYNEQFF. The chain couples TRBV28 to TRBJ2-1, with D maybe TRBD1 (6 bases). Deletions cut 6 bases from V and 1 base from J, with 16 bases between. This CDR3 spans 16 amino acids. From germline, CDR1 is MDHEN and CDR2 SYDVKM.